This T cell receptor (beta chain) was retrieved from a study of shared clonotypes between healthy human individuals. Assay runs were performed at deep level. Method: immunoSEQ multiplex PCR; TCRdb's copy keeps in-frame clones and lacks some. In the table there are some 1.4 million clones, over 95% of which are singletons. In germline, CDR1 is SNHLY, CDR2 FYNNEI. The CDR3 spans 14 residues. V was pared by 0 bases and J by 3 bases, with 9 bases between. J is TRBJ2-7 and V is TRBV2, with D possibly matching TRBD1 (6 bases). The clonotype comes from a man younger than 40 in good health. The sequenced material came from naive CD4+ T cells sorted from blood. Subset in this sample: CD45RA+ positively selected. Here the CDR3 reads CASSEAGHNYEQYF. The CDR3 nucleotides are TGTGCCAGCAGTGAAGCGGGACATAACTACGAGCAGTACTTC. The whole variable domain, remainder taken from reference TRBV2 and TRBJ2-7, is EPEVTQTPSHQVTQMGQEVILRCVPISNHLYFYWYRQILGQKVEFLVSFYNNEISEKSEIFDDQFSVERPDGSNFTLKIRSTKLEDSAMYFCASSEAGHNYEQYFGPGTRLTVT.